This T cell receptor beta chain emerged from a study of blood T cell repertoires in COVID-19. Study in general: In each case, the material was cDNA or gDNA derived from T cells, B-cell-depleted T cells, or PBMCs.

Exposed participants encountered a COVID-19 case during the 2 weeks preceding study entry. Germline assignment: CDR1 SGHRS and CDR2 YFSETQ. Unmatched junction bases numbered 3, after V lost 2 bases and J lost 4 bases. The CDR3 has 16 residues. Original processing methods: Reference gene primer amplification yielded estimated nucleated cell counts. Clones were sequenced by immunoSEQ multiplex PCR, and TCRdb holds only the in-frame ones, with some missing. For V, J and clone size, that table is used; D and trimming come from the DNA. This table has roughly 140,000 clones, approximately 84% appearing once.

The chain uses TRBV5-1 and TRBJ2-1; TRBD2 matches 13 bases. The sequenced sample was PBMCs or T cells enriched from blood (not recorded which). The TCR comes from a woman in her late teens or twenties who had been exposed to COVID-19. The chain's CDR3 is CASSLTSGRAYNEQFF. The CDR3 coding sequence is TGCGCCAGCAGCTTAACTAGCGGGAGGGCGTACAATGAGCAGTTCTTC.